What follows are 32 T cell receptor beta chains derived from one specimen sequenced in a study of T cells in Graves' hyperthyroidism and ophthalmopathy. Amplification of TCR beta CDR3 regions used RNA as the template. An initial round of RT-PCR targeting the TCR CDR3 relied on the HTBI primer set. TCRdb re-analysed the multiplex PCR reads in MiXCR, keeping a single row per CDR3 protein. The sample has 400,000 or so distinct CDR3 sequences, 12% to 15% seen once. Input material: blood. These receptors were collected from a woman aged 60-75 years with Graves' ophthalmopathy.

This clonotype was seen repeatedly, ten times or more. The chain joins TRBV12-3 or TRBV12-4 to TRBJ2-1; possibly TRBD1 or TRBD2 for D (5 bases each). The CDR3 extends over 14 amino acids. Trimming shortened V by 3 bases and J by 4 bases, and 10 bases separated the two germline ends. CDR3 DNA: TGTGCCAGCAGTTTCCGGGACCGATACAATGAGCAGTTCTTC. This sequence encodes CASSFRDRYNEQFF.

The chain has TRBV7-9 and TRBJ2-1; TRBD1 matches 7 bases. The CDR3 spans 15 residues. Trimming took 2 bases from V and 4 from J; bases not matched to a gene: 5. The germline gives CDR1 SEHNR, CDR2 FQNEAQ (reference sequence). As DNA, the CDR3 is TGTGCCAGCAGCTTAACGACAGGGAGTTACAATGAGCAGTTCTTC. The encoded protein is CASSLTTGSYNEQFF.

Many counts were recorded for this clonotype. This CDR3 is CASSARTGVYEQYF. CDR3 bases: TGTGCCAGCAGTGCCCGGACAGGGGTCTACGAGCAGTACTTC. The chain employs TRBV6-1 and TRBJ2-7; TRBD1 aligns across 9 bases. The trim removed 4 bases at V and 3 bases at J, leaving 4 bases unmatched. In germline, CDR1 is MNHNS, CDR2 SASEGT. This CDR3 comprises 14 residues.

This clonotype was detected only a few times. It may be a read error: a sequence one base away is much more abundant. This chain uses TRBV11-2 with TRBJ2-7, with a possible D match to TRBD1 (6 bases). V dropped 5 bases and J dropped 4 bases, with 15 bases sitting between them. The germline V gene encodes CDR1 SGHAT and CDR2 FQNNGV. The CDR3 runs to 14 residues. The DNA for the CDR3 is TGTGCCAGCAGCCCCTCAGCAAGGGGGTACGAGCAGTACTTC. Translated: CASSPSARGYEQYF.

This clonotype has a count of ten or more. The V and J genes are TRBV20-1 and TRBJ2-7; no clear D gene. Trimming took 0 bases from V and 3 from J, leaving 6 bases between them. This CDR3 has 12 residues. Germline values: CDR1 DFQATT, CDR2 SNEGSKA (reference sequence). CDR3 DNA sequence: TGCAGTGCTAGAGATTTGGACTACGAGCAGTACTTC. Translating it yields CSARDLDYEQYF.

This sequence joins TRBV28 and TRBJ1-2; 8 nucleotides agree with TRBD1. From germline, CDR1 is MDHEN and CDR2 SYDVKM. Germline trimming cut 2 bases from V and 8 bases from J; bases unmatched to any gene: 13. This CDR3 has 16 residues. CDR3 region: CASSLHGTGWGGGYTF. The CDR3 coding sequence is TGTGCCAGCAGTTTACATGGGACAGGCTGGGGCGGGGGCTACACCTTC.

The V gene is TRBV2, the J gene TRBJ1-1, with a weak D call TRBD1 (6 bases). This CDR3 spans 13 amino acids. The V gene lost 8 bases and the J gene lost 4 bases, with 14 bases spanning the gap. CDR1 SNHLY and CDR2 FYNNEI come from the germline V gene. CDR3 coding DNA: TGTGCCAGCTCCACAGGGCCGGCCACTGAAGCTTTCTTT. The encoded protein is CASSTGPATEAFF.

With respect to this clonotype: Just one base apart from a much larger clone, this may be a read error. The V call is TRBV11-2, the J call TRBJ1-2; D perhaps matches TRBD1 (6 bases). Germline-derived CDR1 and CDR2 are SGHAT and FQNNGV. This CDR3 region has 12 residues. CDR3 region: CAGSGGGNGYTF. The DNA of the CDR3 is TGTGCCGGCAGCGGGGGCGGAAACGGCTACACCTTC.

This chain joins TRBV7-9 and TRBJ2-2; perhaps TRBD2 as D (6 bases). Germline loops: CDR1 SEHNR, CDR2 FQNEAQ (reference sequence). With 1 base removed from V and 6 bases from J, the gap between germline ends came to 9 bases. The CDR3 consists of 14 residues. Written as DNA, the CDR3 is TGTGCCAGCAGCTTAGTCGGGAGTTCCGGGGAGCTGTTTTTT. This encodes CASSLVGSSGELFF. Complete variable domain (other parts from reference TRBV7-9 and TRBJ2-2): DTGVSQNPRHKITKRGQNVTFRCDPISEHNRLYWYRQTLGQGPEFLTYFQNEAQLEKSRLLSDRFSAERPKGSFSTLEIQRTEQGDSAMYLCASSLVGSSGELFFGEGSRLTVL.

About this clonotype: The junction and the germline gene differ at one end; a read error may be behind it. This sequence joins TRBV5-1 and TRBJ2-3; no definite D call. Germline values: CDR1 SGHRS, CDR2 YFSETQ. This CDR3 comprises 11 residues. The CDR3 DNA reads TGCGTCAGCAGCTTGGGTGATACGCAGTATTTT. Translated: CVSSLGDTQYF.

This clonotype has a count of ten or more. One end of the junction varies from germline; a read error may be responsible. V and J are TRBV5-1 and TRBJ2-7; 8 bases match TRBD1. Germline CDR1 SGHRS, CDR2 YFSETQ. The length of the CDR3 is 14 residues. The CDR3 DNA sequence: TGTGCCAGCAGCTTAGGGACAGGCGTTTACGAGCAGTACTTC. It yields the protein CASSLGTGVYEQYF.

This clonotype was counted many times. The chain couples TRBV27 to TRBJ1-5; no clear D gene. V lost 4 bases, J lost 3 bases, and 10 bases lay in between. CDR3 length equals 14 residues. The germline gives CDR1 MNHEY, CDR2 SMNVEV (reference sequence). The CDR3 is CASSSRHLNQPQHF. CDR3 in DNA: TGTGCCAGCAGTTCCCGGCACCTCAATCAGCCCCAGCATTTT.

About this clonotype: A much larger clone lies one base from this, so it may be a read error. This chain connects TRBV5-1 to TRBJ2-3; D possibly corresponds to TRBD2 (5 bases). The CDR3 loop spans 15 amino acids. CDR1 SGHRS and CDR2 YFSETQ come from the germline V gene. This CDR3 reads CAGSLESGSTDTQYF. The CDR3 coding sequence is TGCGCCGGCAGCTTGGAGTCGGGGTCCACAGATACGCAGTATTTT.

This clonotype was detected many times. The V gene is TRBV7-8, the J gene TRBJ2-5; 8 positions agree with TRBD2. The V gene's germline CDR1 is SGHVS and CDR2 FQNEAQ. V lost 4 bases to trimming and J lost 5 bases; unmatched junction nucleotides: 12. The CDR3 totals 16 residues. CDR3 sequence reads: CASSSRGTSGRETQYF. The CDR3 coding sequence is TGTGCCAGCAGCTCTCGAGGAACTAGCGGCCGTGAGACCCAGTACTTC.

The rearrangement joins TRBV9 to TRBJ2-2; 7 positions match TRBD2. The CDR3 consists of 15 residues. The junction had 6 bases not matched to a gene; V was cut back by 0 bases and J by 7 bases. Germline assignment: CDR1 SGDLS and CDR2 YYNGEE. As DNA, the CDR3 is TGTGCCAGCAGCGTAGACGGACTAGGGTACGGGGAGCTGTTTTTT. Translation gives CASSVDGLGYGELFF.

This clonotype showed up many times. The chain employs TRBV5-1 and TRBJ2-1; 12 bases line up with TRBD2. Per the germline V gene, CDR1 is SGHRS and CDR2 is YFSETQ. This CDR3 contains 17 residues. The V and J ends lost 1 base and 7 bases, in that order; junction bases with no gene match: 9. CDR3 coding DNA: TGCGCCAGCAGCTTGCCCCCTCGGACTAGCGGGATGAATGAGCAGTTCTTC. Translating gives CASSLPPRTSGMNEQFF.

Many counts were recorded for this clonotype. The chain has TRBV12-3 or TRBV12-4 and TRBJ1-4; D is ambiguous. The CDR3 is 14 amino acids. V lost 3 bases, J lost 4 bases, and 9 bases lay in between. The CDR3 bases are TGTGCCAGCAGTTTCGCAGGTTATAATGAAAAACTGTTTTTT. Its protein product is CASSFAGYNEKLFF.

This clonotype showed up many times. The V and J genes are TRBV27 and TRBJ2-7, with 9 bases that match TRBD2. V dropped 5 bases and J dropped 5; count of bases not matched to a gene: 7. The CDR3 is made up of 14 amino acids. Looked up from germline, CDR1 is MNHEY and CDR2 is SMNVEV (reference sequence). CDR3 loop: CASSQAGGGNEQYF. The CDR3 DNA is TGTGCCAGCAGTCAGGCGGGAGGGGGGAACGAGCAGTACTTC.

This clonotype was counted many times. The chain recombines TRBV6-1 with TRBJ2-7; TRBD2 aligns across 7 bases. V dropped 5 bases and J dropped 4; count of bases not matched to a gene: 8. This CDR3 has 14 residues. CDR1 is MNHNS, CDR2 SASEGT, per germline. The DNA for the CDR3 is TGTGCCAGCAGTCCGTTGGGGGGGGGGTACGAGCAGTACTTC. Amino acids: CASSPLGGGYEQYF.

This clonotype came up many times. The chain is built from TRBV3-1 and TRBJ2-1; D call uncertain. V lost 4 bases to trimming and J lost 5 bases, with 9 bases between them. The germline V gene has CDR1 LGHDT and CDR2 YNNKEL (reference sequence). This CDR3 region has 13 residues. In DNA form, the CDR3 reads TGTGCCAGCAGCCGGTTAGCTGACAATGAGCAGTTCTTC. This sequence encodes CASSRLADNEQFF.

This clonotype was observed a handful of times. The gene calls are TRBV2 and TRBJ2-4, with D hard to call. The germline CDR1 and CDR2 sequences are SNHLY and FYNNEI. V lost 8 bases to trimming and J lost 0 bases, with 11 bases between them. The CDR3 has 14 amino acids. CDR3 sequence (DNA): TGTGCCAGCTTGCCGGGTCTAGCCAAAAACATTCAGTACTTC. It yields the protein CASLPGLAKNIQYF.

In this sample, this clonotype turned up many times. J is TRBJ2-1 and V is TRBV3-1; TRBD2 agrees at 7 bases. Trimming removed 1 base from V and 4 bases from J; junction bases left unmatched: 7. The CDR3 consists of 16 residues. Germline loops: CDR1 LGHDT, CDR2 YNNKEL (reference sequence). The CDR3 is CASSQGRTRGYNEQFF. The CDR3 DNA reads TGTGCCAGCAGCCAAGGACGGACTAGGGGATACAATGAGCAGTTCTTC.

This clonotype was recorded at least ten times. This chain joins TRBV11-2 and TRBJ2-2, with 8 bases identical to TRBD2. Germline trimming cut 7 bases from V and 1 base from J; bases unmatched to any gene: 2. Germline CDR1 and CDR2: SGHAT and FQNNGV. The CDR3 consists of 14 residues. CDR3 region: CASKGLENTGELFF. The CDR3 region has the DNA TGTGCCAGCAAGGGACTAGAGAACACCGGGGAGCTGTTTTTT.

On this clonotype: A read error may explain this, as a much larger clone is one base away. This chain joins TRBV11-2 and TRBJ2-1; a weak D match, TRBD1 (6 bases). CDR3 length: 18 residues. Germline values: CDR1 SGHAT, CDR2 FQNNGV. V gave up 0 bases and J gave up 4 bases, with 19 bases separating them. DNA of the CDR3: TGTGCCAGCAGCTTAGAGGGCCGGGCAGGGGTTTCTTACAATGAGCAGTTCTTC. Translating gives CASSLEGRAGVSYNEQFF. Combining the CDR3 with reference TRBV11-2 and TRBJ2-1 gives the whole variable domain EAGVAQSPRYKIIEKRQSVAFWCNPISGHATLYWYQQILGQGPKLLIQFQNNGVVDDSQLPKDRFSAERLKGVDSTLKIQPAKLEDSAVYLCASSLEGRAGVSYNEQFFGPGTRLTVL.

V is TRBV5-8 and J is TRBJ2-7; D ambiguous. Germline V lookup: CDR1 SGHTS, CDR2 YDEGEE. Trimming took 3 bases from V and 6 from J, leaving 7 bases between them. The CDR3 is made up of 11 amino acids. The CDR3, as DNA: TGTGCCAGCAGCTCGCGTTTCGAGCAGTACTTC. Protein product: CASSSRFEQYF.

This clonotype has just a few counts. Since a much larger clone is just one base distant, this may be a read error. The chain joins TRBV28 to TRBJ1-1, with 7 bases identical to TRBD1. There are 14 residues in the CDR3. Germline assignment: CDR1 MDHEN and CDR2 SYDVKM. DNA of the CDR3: TGTGCCAGCAGGAAGGGACAGACGAACGCTGAAGCTTTCTTT. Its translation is CASRKGQTNAEAFF.

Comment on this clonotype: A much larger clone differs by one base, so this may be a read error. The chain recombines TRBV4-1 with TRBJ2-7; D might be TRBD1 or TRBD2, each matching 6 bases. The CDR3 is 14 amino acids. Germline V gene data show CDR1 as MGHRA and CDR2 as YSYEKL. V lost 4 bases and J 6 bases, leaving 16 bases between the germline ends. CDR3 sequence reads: CASSRLGGFGEQYF. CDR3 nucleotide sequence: TGCGCCAGCAGCCGACTAGGGGGGTTCGGCGAGCAGTACTTC.

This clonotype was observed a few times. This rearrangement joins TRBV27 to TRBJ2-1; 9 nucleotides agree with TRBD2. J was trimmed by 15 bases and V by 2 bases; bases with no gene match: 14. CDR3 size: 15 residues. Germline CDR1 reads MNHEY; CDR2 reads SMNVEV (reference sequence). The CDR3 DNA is TGTGCCAGCAGTTTACGGGATGGTCTAGCGGGACACTTGTTCTTC. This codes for CASSLRDGLAGHLFF.

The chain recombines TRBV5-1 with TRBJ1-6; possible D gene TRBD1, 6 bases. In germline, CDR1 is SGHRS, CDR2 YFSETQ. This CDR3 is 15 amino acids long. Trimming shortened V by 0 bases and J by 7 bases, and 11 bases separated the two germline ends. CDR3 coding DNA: TGCGCCAGCAGCTTGGGAGGACAGATAAATTCACCCCTCCACTTT. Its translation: CASSLGGQINSPLHF.

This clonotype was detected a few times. The CDR3, as DNA: TGTGCCAGCATTCTGCCGGGACAGGGGATCACAGATACGCAGTATTTT. The encoded protein is CASILPGQGITDTQYF. The chain joins TRBV5-8 to TRBJ2-3; 10 nucleotides agree with TRBD1. Germline values: CDR1 SGHTS, CDR2 YDEGEE. This CDR3 comprises 16 residues. Trimming removed 6 bases from V and 2 bases from J; junction bases left unmatched: 9.

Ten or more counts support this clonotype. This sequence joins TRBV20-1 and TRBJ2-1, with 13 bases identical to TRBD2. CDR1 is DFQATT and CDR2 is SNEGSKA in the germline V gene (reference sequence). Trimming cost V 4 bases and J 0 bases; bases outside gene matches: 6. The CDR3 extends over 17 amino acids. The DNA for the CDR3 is TGCAGTGCTATCGGGACTAGCGGGACGGGCTCCTACAATGAGCAGTTCTTC. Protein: CSAIGTSGTGSYNEQFF.

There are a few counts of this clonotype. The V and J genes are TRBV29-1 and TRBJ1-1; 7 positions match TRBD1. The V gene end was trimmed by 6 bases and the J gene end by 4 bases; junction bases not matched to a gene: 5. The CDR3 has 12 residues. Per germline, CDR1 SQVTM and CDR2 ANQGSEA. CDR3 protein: CSVGTVSTEAFF. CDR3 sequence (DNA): TGCAGCGTCGGGACAGTGAGCACTGAAGCTTTCTTT.